The count of the clone carrying this T cell receptor beta chain is one. Its antigen is as yet unknown. The germline gives CDR1 SGHRS, CDR2 YFSETQ. The CDR3 totals 17 residues. The trim removed 0 bases at V and 2 bases at J, leaving 11 bases unmatched. Regarding donors, all were healthy bone marrow donors. The entry originates in a study of cytomegalovirus exposure and HLA in healthy donors. The study ran its PCR with 60 Vbeta and 13 Jbeta primers. Profiling relied on immunoSEQ multiplex PCR, and the TCRdb table lists in-frame clones only, not all of them. The repertoire has fewer than 250,000 clones, about 84% of them found once; the top ten carry about 14%. Study results and caveats: Across all donors, roughly uniform sequencing depth was an assumption of the presence/absence analyses.

The specimen sequenced was PBMCs. The chain has TRBV5-1 and TRBJ2-7, with 7 bases that match TRBD1. The receptor's source is a woman aged 30 to 39 in good health and CMV-seropositive. In DNA form, the CDR3 reads TGCGCCAGCAGCTTGGTGTCGGGACAGTCGGCCGCCTACGAGCAGTACTTC. This translates into CASSLVSGQSAAYEQYF.